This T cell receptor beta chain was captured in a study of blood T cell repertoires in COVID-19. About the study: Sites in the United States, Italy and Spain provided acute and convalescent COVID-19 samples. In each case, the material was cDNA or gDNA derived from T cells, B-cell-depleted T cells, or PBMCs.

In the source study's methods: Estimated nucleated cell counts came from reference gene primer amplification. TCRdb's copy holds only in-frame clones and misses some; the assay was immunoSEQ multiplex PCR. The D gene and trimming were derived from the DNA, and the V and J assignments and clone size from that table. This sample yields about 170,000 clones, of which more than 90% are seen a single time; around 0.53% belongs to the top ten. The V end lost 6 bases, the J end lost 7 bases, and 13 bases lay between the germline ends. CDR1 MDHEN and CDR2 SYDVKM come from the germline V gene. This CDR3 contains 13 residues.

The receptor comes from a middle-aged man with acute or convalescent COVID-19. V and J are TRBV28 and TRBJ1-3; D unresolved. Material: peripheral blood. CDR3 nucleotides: TGTGCCAGCAGCCCGAGATCACTCAACACCATATATTTT. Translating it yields CASSPRSLNTIYF.